The TCR beta chain under discussion was sequenced for a study of CD8 T cells in Susac syndrome. Roughly 0.45 to 1 ug RNA was reverse transcribed with random hexamers. TCRdb recomputed calls from the immunoSEQ multiplex PCR reads with MiXCR, one row per CDR3 protein. The sample includes 150,000 to 160,000 distinct CDR3 sequences, around 95% seen only once; the top ten take roughly 0.15%. V shed 2 bases and J 3 bases; nucleotides not matched to a gene: 6. Germline values: CDR1 MNHEY, CDR2 SVGEGT. The CDR3 length is 16 residues. The J gene is TRBJ2-1, the V gene TRBV6-2 or TRBV6-3; 8 bases fit TRBD1. Input material: CD8+ T cells from PBMCs. The clonotype was recovered from a human donor with multiple sclerosis. DNA of the CDR3: TGTGCCAGCAGTTACCCCGGACAGGGAAGCTACAATGAGCAGTTCTTC. This encodes CASSYPGQGSYNEQFF.